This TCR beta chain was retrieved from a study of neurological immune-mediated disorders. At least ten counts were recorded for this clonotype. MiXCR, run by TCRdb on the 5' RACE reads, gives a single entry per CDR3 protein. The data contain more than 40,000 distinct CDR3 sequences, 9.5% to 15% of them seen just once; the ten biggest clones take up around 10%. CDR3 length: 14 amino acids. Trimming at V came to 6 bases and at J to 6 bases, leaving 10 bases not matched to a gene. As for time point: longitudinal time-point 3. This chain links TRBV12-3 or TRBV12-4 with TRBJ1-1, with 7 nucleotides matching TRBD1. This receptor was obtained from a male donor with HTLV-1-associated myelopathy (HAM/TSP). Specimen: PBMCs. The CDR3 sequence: CASRLTQGVPEAFF. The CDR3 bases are TGTGCCAGCAGACTGACCCAGGGGGTCCCTGAAGCTTTCTTT.